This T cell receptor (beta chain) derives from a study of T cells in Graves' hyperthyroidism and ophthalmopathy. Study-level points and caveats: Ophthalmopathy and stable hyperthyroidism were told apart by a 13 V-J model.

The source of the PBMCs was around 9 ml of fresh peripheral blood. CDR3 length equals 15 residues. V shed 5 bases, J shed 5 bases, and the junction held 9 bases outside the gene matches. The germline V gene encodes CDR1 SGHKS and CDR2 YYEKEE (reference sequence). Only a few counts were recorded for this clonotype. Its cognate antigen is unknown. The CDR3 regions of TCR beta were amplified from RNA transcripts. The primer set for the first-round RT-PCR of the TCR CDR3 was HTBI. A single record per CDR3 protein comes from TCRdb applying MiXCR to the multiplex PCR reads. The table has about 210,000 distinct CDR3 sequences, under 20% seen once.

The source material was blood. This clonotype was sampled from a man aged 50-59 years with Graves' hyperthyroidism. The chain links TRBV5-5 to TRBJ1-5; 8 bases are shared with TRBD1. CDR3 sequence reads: CASSSGQGVDQPQHF. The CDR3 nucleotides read TGTGCCAGCAGTTCCGGACAGGGCGTCGATCAGCCCCAGCATTTT.